These T cell receptor beta chains were read from a single sample in a study of blood T cell repertoires in COVID-19. Sequencing was performed with immunoSEQ multiplex PCR; in TCRdb, only in-frame clones are kept and a portion is missing. The repertoire holds roughly 260,000 clones, with around 90% as singletons. The sample taken for sequencing was peripheral blood. These receptor sequences come from a man in his 60s who had recovered from COVID-19. Each CDR3 is given with its conserved first and last residue. D genes are given only for firm matches. Not every row has a clone size; where given, it reads once, few, many or a size class.

>-|TRBJ1-4|15|once|TRBV5-1
CASSIGHLEGEKLFF
TGCGCCAGCAGCATAGGACACCTAGAAGGTGAAAAACTGTTTTTT
>TRBD1|TRBJ1-1|17|-|TRBV9
CASSVDHRTGLGTEAFF
TGTGCCAGCAGCGTAGATCATCGGACAGGGTTGGGCACTGAAGCTTTCTTT
>TRBD1|TRBJ2-3|16|-|TRBV7-6
CASSLPGQGLTDTQYF
TGTGCCAGCAGCCTACCAGGACAGGGGTTAACAGATACGCAGTATTTT
>-|TRBJ2-7|14|-|TRBV27
CASSSRVLSYEQYF
TGTGCCAGCAGTTCCAGGGTCCTCTCCTACGAGCAGTACTTC
>-|TRBJ1-2|14|-|TRBV19
CASLRGARNYGYTF
TGTGCCAGTTTACGGGGGGCACGGAACTATGGCTACACCTTC
>-|TRBJ2-7|15|-|TRBV7-2
CASSLAPGYSYEQYF
TGTGCCAGCAGCTTAGCCCCAGGGTACTCCTACGAGCAGTACTTC
>-|TRBJ1-5|15|-|TRBV19
CASSGQNSLNQPQHF
TGTGCCAGTAGTGGACAGAACTCTCTAAATCAGCCCCAGCATTTT
>-|TRBJ2-7|15|once|TRBV7-2
CASSLVGSGSYEQYF
TGTGCCAGCAGCTTAGTTGGTAGCGGCTCCTACGAGCAGTACTTC
>-|TRBJ2-1|16|-|TRBV5-6
CASSYTGIGSYNEQFF
TGTGCCAGCAGCTATACAGGGATCGGATCCTACAATGAGCAGTTCTTC
>-|TRBJ1-2|15|-|TRBV5-1
CASSLAPGTPNGYTF
TGCGCCAGCAGCTTGGCACCCGGGACACCTAACGGCTACACCTTC
>-|TRBJ2-7|14|-|TRBV9
CASSVGTFSYEQYF
TGTGCCAGCAGCGTAGGGACATTCTCCTACGAGCAGTACTTC
>-|TRBJ1-3|15|-|TRBV5-1
CASSLKAGLGNTIYF
TGCGCCAGCAGCTTGAAGGCAGGGCTTGGAAACACCATATATTTT
>TRBD1|TRBJ1-1|16|-|TRBV9
CASSGGQGVTNTEAFF
TGTGCCAGCAGCGGGGGTCAGGGGGTGACGAACACTGAAGCTTTCTTT
>-|TRBJ2-1|14|-|TRBV27
CASSWDLRGDEQFF
TGTGCCAGCAGTTGGGACCTCAGGGGCGATGAGCAGTTCTTC
>-|TRBJ1-1|11|-|TRBV19
CASSIGPRAFF
TGTGCCAGTAGTATTGGGCCTCGTGCTTTCTTT
>TRBD1|TRBJ2-5|13|-|TRBV13
CASSLGTGSTQYF
TGTGCCAGCAGCTTAGGGACAGGGTCTACCCAGTACTTC
>-|TRBJ2-3|11|-|TRBV20-1
CSARSSDTQYF
TGCAGTGCTAGGTCTTCAGATACGCAGTATTTT
>TRBD2|TRBJ2-2|19|-|TRBV19
CASSMGGEGPSGDTGELFF
TGTGCCAGTAGTATGGGAGGGGAGGGACCCAGCGGGGACACCGGGGAGCTGTTTTTT
>-|TRBJ1-2|13|-|TRBV3-1/TRBV3-2
CASSPDINYGYTF
TGTGCCAGCAGCCCGGACATTAACTATGGCTACACCTTC
>-|TRBJ1-2|14|few|TRBV11-2
CASSKTGRTGGYTF
TGTGCCAGCAGCAAGACCGGACGGACTGGGGGCTACACCTTC
>TRBD1|TRBJ1-2|16|-|TRBV4-1
CASSQGTGVTNYGYTF
TGCGCCAGCAGCCAAGGGACAGGGGTTACTAACTATGGCTACACCTTC
>-|TRBJ1-4|14|-|TRBV18
CASSPTTGGEKLFF
TGTGCCAGCTCGCCTACGACAGGCGGTGAAAAACTGTTTTTT
>-|TRBJ1-2|14|-|TRBV5-6
CASSRGRVSSGYTF
TGTGCCAGCAGCCGAGGGAGGGTCAGTTCCGGCTACACCTTC
>TRBD1|TRBJ1-2|15|once|TRBV27
CASSSGTGKRRGYTF
TGTGCCAGCAGTTCGGGGACAGGGAAAAGGAGAGGCTACACCTTC
>-|TRBJ2-5|15|-|TRBV6-5
CASSYSTGNRETQYF
TGTGCCAGCAGTTACTCTACGGGAAATCGGGAGACCCAGTACTTC
>TRBD1|TRBJ1-2|16|-|TRBV7-2
CASSLAHRTGAYGYTF
TGTGCCAGCAGCTTAGCGCATAGGACAGGGGCCTATGGCTACACCTTC
>TRBD1|TRBJ1-1|13|-|TRBV7-2
CASTRDRGAEAFF
TGTGCCAGCACCAGGGACAGGGGGGCTGAAGCTTTCTTT
>TRBD1|TRBJ1-3|13|-|TRBV29-1
CSVPGDRENTIYF
TGCAGCGTTCCCGGGGACAGGGAAAACACCATATATTTT
>-|TRBJ2-6|17|-|TRBV27
CASSSLGTGPGANVLTF
TGTGCCAGCAGTTCCCTAGGCACAGGGCCTGGGGCCAACGTCCTGACTTTC
>-|TRBJ1-3|14|-|TRBV3-1/TRBV3-2
CASSQGRIGNTIYF
TGTGCCAGCAGCCAAGGCAGGATCGGAAACACCATATATTTT
>-|TRBJ2-7|11|once|TRBV27
CASRGAYEQYF
TGTGCCAGCAGGGGAGCGTACGAGCAGTACTTC
>TRBD1|TRBJ1-5|15|-|TRBV7-2
CASSLGDSPNQPQHF
TGTGCCAGCAGCTTAGGGGACAGCCCCAATCAGCCCCAGCATTTT
>-|TRBJ2-3|12|-|TRBV5-4
CASSVLTDTQYF
TGTGCCAGCAGCGTACTCACAGATACGCAGTATTTT
>-|TRBJ1-2|18|-|TRBV9
CASSTPTDATHSNYGYTF
TGTGCCAGCAGCACCCCGACAGACGCAACGCATTCTAACTATGGCTACACCTTC
>TRBD2|TRBJ2-3|17|-|TRBV3-1/TRBV3-2
CASSNHGAGGRTDTQYF
TGTGCCAGCAGCAACCATGGGGCGGGGGGACGTACAGATACGCAGTATTTT
>TRBD1|TRBJ2-4|18|-|TRBV5-8
CASSAYQGQRVSKNIQYF
TGTGCCAGCAGCGCCTACCAGGGACAGCGAGTCTCAAAAAACATTCAGTACTTC
>-|TRBJ2-7|12|-|TRBV30
CAWGAGGIEQYF
TGTGCCTGGGGGGCCGGAGGGATTGAGCAGTACTTC
>TRBD1|TRBJ1-1|16|-|TRBV6-8
CASSHPRGRVTTEAFF
TGTGCCAGCAGTCACCCCAGGGGGCGGGTGACCACTGAAGCTTTCTTT
>-|TRBJ2-1|11|-|TRBV19
CARLRGSEQFF
TGTGCCCGCCTACGGGGTAGTGAGCAGTTCTTC
>-|TRBJ1-3|15|-|TRBV6-5
CASSSFRGAGNTIYF
TGTGCCAGCAGTTCTTTTCGGGGGGCTGGAAACACCATATATTTT
>TRBD1|TRBJ1-5|18|once|TRBV4-1
CASSQVGGTGISNQPQHF
TGCGCCAGCAGCCAAGTTGGAGGGACAGGGATTAGCAATCAGCCCCAGCATTTT
>-|TRBJ2-7|12|-|TRBV6-5
CASLQDTYEQYF
TGTGCCAGCCTCCAGGATACCTACGAGCAGTACTTC
>TRBD1|TRBJ2-4|17|-|TRBV23-1
CASSQSKGTGVKNIQYF
TGCGCCAGCAGTCAATCAAAAGGAACAGGGGTCAAAAACATTCAGTACTTC